This entry lists 21 T cell receptor beta chains sequenced from one sample in a study of OX40 agonist ivuxolimab in advanced cancers. Libraries came from the immunoSEQ multiplex PCR assay. TCRdb holds this immuneACCESS table with in-frame rearrangements only. Some clones are missing; in checked studies, unresolved V genes explain under half, and the rest has no known cause. Recorded for this sample are around 62,000 clones; around 83% of them occurred a single time. The top ten hold about 2.4% of the sample. The specimen was CD4+ or CD8+ T cells sorted from blood, collected in a trial of the OX40 agonist ivuxolimab. All receptors derive from an adult with an advanced solid tumor such as melanoma, head and neck, liver or kidney cancer.

The chain employs TRBV5-4 and TRBJ2-2; the match to TRBD2 covers 16 bases. The CDR3 runs to 16 residues. Per germline, CDR1 SGHNT and CDR2 YYREEE (reference sequence). The J segment lost 5 bases and the V segment lost 4 bases, leaving 2 bases of the junction unmatched. CDR3 region: CASSPGLAGGTGELFF. In DNA form, the CDR3 reads TGTGCCAGCAGCCCGGGACTAGCGGGGGGGACCGGGGAGCTGTTTTTT.

This clone has a handful of counts. The rearrangement joins TRBV28 to TRBJ1-5; the D is unclear. The CDR3 runs 14 residues. V was clipped by 6 bases and J by 6 bases, with 15 bases between them. Germline V gene data show CDR1 as MDHEN and CDR2 as SYDVKM. CDR3 DNA sequence: TGTGCCAGCAGGGTTCCAGGTTCAACTCAGCCCCAGCATTTT. Translating it yields CASRVPGSTQPQHF.

This chain links TRBV5-1 with TRBJ2-1, with 8 bases identical to TRBD1. V dropped 2 bases and J dropped 2; count of bases not matched to a gene: 6. Germline V CDR1 and CDR2: SGHRS, YFSETQ. The CDR3 length is 16 residues. The CDR3 loop reads CASSLGQGQTYNEQFF. In DNA form, the CDR3 reads TGCGCCAGCAGCTTAGGACAGGGCCAAACCTACAATGAGCAGTTCTTC.

The chain combines TRBV6-5 with TRBJ2-7; TRBD1 agrees at 8 bases. With 7 bases clipped from V and 7 bases from J, the junction kept 15 bases outside the gene matches. The CDR3 runs to 15 residues. Germline loops: CDR1 MNHEY, CDR2 SVGAGI. The CDR3 reads CASTSRWTGLGEQYF. CDR3 DNA: TGTGCCAGCACCTCACGCTGGACAGGGCTAGGGGAGCAGTACTTC.

Relative to its sample, this clone is medium-sized. The chain links TRBV25-1 to TRBJ1-2; a possible D gene is TRBD1 (5 bases). The germline CDR1 and CDR2 sequences are MGHDK and SYGVNS. The CDR3 has 13 amino acids. The V and J ends lost 6 bases and 4 bases respectively, with 12 bases between them. CDR3 bases: TGTGCCAGCAGCCCGGGGGGGGTCTATGGCTACACCTTC. It is translated as CASSPGGVYGYTF.

The chain carries TRBV5-4 and TRBJ1-5; possible D gene TRBD1, 5 bases. The CDR3 runs to 13 residues. Germline CDR1 and CDR2: SGHNT and YYREEE (reference sequence). The V and J ends lost 2 bases and 4 bases respectively, with 7 bases between them. Written as DNA, the CDR3 is TGTGCCAGCAGCTTATGGGGGAATCAGCCCCAGCATTTT. Its translation is CASSLWGNQPQHF.

For this clone: A read error may produce the germline difference seen at one junction end. V gene TRBV6-1 combines with J gene TRBJ1-1; D remains unclear. The length of the CDR3 is 13 residues. Per the germline V gene, CDR1 is MNHNS and CDR2 is SASEGT. CDR3 nucleotides: TGTGCCATCAGTGAGGTCAGAGAGGCTGAAGCTTTCTTT. Translated: CAISEVREAEAFF.

This clone came up once. The chain combines TRBV6-1 with TRBJ1-1; no clear D gene. CDR1 is MNHNS, CDR2 SASEGT, per germline. The CDR3 covers 14 residues. Trimming left V 2 bases short and J 6 bases short, with 13 bases between. The chain's CDR3 is CASSETIAKPEAFF. The DNA for the CDR3 is TGTGCCAGCAGTGAAACGATAGCGAAACCTGAAGCTTTCTTT.

The CDR3 DNA is TGTGCCAGTAACCGACAGGGGAATGAAAAACTGTTTTTT. This gives the protein CASNRQGNEKLFF. The rearrangement uses TRBV19 and TRBJ1-4; 8 positions match TRBD1. The CDR3 consists of 13 residues. Per the germline V gene, CDR1 is LNHDA and CDR2 is SQIVND (reference sequence). With 7 bases clipped from V and 5 bases from J, the junction kept 3 bases outside the gene matches.

The V and J genes are TRBV4-3 and TRBJ2-1; possibly TRBD2 for D (5 bases). Trimming left V 1 base short and J 6 bases short, with 13 bases between. This CDR3 has 15 amino acids. The germline gives CDR1 LGHNA, CDR2 YSLEER. CDR3 residues: CASSQGGQQRNEQFF. CDR3 DNA: TGCGCCAGCAGCCAAGGCGGGCAGCAGCGCAATGAGCAGTTCTTC.

V gene TRBV2 combines with J gene TRBJ2-3; 7 bases line up with TRBD1. Germline loops: CDR1 SNHLY, CDR2 FYNNEI. V trimming: 6 bases; J trimming: 0 bases; junction bases outside the gene matches: 9. The CDR3 has 16 residues. CDR3 loop: CASRLRTGSSTDTQYF. CDR3 in DNA: TGTGCCAGCAGACTTAGGACAGGTTCAAGCACAGATACGCAGTATTTT. Combining the CDR3 with reference TRBV2 and TRBJ2-3 gives the whole variable domain EPEVTQTPSHQVTQMGQEVILRCVPISNHLYFYWYRQILGQKVEFLVSFYNNEISEKSEIFDDQFSVERPDGSNFTLKIRSTKLEDSAMYFCASRLRTGSSTDTQYFGPGTRLTVL.

CDR3 nucleotide sequence: TGCGCCAGCAGCCCCGGACTAAGCTCCTTCGTGGGGGCTTGGGAAGCTTTCTTT. The encoded protein is CASSPGLSSFVGAWEAFF. The J gene is TRBJ1-1, the V gene TRBV5-1, with a tentative D call TRBD1 (6 bases). This CDR3 comprises 18 residues. The germline V gene has CDR1 SGHRS and CDR2 YFSETQ. Trimming cost V 4 bases and J 8 bases, with 30 bases left between them.

V and J are TRBV14 and TRBJ1-1; tentatively, D is TRBD1 (5 bases). V lost 2 bases and J 3 bases, leaving 10 bases between the germline ends. Germline V gene sequence: CDR1 SGHDN, CDR2 FVKESK. The CDR3 sequence is 14 residues long. CDR3 region: CASSQRQRDTEAFF. The CDR3 coding sequence is TGTGCCAGCAGCCAAAGACAGAGGGACACTGAAGCTTTCTTT.

The chain has TRBV10-3 and TRBJ2-1; D unclear. V was cut by 5 bases and J by 5 bases, with 4 bases left in between. The germline CDR1 and CDR2 sequences are ENHRY and SYGVKD. This CDR3 comprises 11 residues. The CDR3 nucleotides read TGTGCCATCAGTACAGACAATGAGCAGTTCTTC. Its translation is CAISTDNEQFF.

J is TRBJ2-5 and V is TRBV6-1; 7 bases match TRBD2. The germline V gene has CDR1 MNHNS and CDR2 SASEGT. V lost 0 bases to trimming and J lost 9 bases; unmatched junction nucleotides: 7. The CDR3 spans 14 residues. CDR3 region: CASSEAPLGGSQYF. The CDR3 nucleotides read TGTGCCAGCAGTGAAGCGCCGTTGGGGGGGTCCCAGTACTTC.

The rearrangement links TRBV7-2 to TRBJ2-1; 8 bases align to TRBD1. Trimming at V came to 1 base and at J to 8 bases, leaving 7 bases not matched to a gene. CDR1 is SGHTA, CDR2 FQGNSA, per germline. The CDR3 totals 15 residues. This CDR3 is CASSLVGQGIDEQFF. In DNA form, the CDR3 reads TGTGCCAGCAGCTTAGTCGGACAGGGTATCGATGAGCAGTTCTTC.

V usage is TRBV5-1 and J usage is TRBJ2-5; D possibly matches TRBD1 or TRBD2 (6 bases each). V was pared by 2 bases and J by 2 bases, with 16 bases between. This CDR3 has 16 residues. Per germline, CDR1 SGHRS and CDR2 YFSETQ. The CDR3 here is CASSFGAGTQQETQYF. CDR3 nucleotide sequence: TGCGCCAGCAGCTTTGGGGCGGGGACACAACAAGAGACCCAGTACTTC.

For the CDR3, the DNA is TGTGCCAGCAGGAACAGGGGGTACACTGAAGCTTTCTTT. It encodes CASRNRGYTEAFF. This chain links TRBV7-8 with TRBJ1-1, with TRBD1 matching 8 bases. CDR1 and CDR2 (germline): SGHVS, FQNEAQ. The CDR3 is 13 residues long. V lost 6 bases, J lost 3 bases, and 3 bases stayed unmatched.

V and J are TRBV5-1 and TRBJ2-1, with a tentative D call TRBD1 (5 bases). The CDR3 is made up of 13 amino acids. Germline CDR1 reads SGHRS; CDR2 reads YFSETQ. V lost 0 bases and J lost 6, with 7 bases in between. In nucleotides, the CDR3 is TGCGCCAGCAGCTTGGGCGACAGCAATGAGCAGTTCTTC. It encodes CASSLGDSNEQFF.

This chain uses TRBV6-6 with TRBJ1-4; 9 nucleotides line up with TRBD1. This CDR3 comprises 12 residues. Germline trimming cut 10 bases from V and 8 bases from J; bases unmatched to any gene: 5. Germline lookup yields CDR1 MNHNY and CDR2 SVGAGI (reference sequence). The CDR3 sequence: CATRDRVEKLFF. CDR3 bases: TGTGCCACCCGGGACAGGGTGGAAAAACTGTTTTTT.

This clone has just one count. V gene TRBV5-1 combines with J gene TRBJ2-1; 7 positions agree with TRBD1. J was trimmed by 1 base and V by 5 bases; bases with no gene match: 9. The CDR3 is 16 residues long. CDR1 SGHRS and CDR2 YFSETQ come from the germline V gene. DNA for the CDR3: TGCGCCAGCAGGGGGGCCGAGGGACAGTCCTACAATGAGCAGTTCTTC. It codes for CASRGAEGQSYNEQFF.